The subject of this entry is one T cell receptor (beta chain). This clone has just a few counts. Its recognized antigen is unknown. There are no base qualities to consult, and no much larger clone falls within one base. The entire amount of isolated RNA was reverse transcribed using the High Capacity cDNA Reverse Transcription Kit, so the sequenced TCRB transcripts were expressed ones. Deep immunoSEQ sequencing was performed on naive, central memory and regulatory T cell samples, with an average of about 3.57 million total reads per sample. Sorted cells were lysed in RLT buffer and RNA was extracted with DNase-treated RNeasy Micro or Mini kits, depending on cell number. Each cell subset was processed on its own to prevent cross-contamination, while patient and healthy donor samples were processed together. TCRB sequences were amplified from cDNA with the immunoSEQ multiplex PCR, producing 87-bp fragments spanning the CDR3 region. Amplicons were sequenced on the Illumina HiSeq platform. The paper's data handling went like this. Synthetic template baselines were used to correct PCR bias computationally, reads within Hamming distance 2 were collapsed together, and singletons that could not be merged were discarded. By aligning reads against IMGT, V, D and J genes, CDR3 length, and insertions or deletions at six rearrangement sites were assigned. Within each subset, clonotype counts were normalized to the number of sorted cells before true diversity and Gini coefficients were calculated with the tcR R package. The overlap coefficient, calculated on TCRB nucleotide sequences, was used to measure repertoire sharing. The table comes from immuneACCESS by way of TCRdb, which keeps in-frame sequences with V and J called. Part of the clones is missing from these tables; in studies checked, under half for an unresolved V gene and the rest for unknown reasons. From that table come the V and J calls and clone size; the DNA was used to work out D and trimming. Here the sample has about 320,000 clones; about 15% occur a single time. The ten largest make up 6.7% of the sample.

The sample is drawn from a study of beta chain features in type 1 diabetes (dated by TCRdb to the late 2010s). Study-wide context: Patients and healthy donors did not differ in mean age, gender distribution, total cell number or subset yield. The study compared TCRB repertoires of sorted circulating CD4+ T cell subsets between recently diagnosed type 1 diabetes patients and matched healthy donors. Across all samples, some 100,000,000 sorted cells were examined, and cell number per subset correlated strongly with RNA yield. Regulatory and stem cell-like memory subsets were isolated from only 8 patients and about eight healthy donors, whereas naive and central memory subsets came from all 30 or so donors. Study-level results and caveats: Because small numbers of individuals were included in the HLA sub-analyses, any influence of HLA type on TCRB rearrangement was left unresolved. Because cDNA was sequenced instead of genomic DNA, activated cells with high expression could be over-represented, although the groups did not differ in activation or CD3 levels. Naive, central memory and regulatory TCRB repertoires appeared more similar among patients than among healthy donors. Fewer insertions and more nucleotide deletions at VDJ recombination sites were observed in patients with type 1 diabetes, implying thymic rearrangement abnormalities. PCR might favor shorter templates, but patient and control samples were amplified and corrected together, so any skew would affect both groups equally. Type 1 diabetes patients showed a moderate but significant shortening of TCRB CDR3 length in all four CD4+ subsets.

Each donor gave one peripheral blood draw, averaging approximately 120 mL, which was collected into heparinised tubes. Using a panel that included CD45RO, CCR7, CD25, CD127, CD95 and CD27, naive, central memory, regulatory and stem cell-like memory CD4+ T cells were sorted on a BD FACSAria II. A purity above 98% was achieved for all sorted populations. PBMCs were isolated immediately by Lymphoprep density gradient centrifugation and stained directly without culture. To minimize batch effects, samples were stained and sorted in pairs, one healthy donor with one patient per experiment. The sequence came from a man aged 25-40 years in good health. Sequenced material: central memory CD4+ T cells from blood.

The CDR3 corresponds to CASSLAPGPPYEQYF. DNA sequence: TGTGCCAGCAGCTTGGCCCCGGGGCCTCCTTACGAGCAGTACTTC. This receptor chain uses TRBV5-6 and TRBJ2-7; the D gene is perhaps TRBD1 or TRBD2, as each covers 5 bases. CDR1 is given as SGHDT and CDR2 as YYEEEE, both from the germline V gene. The cysteine opens and the phenylalanine closes a CDR3 of 15 amino acids. Just the 45-base CDR3 DNA is kept, in frame starting at base 1. V was cut back by 0 bases and J by 4 bases, leaving a gap of 14 bases between them.